In its sample, the clone carrying this T cell receptor beta chain was seen a few times. These data are taken from a study of T cell repertoires in cytomegalovirus infection. Overall study: It can be stated that public TCR beta signatures indicated CMV infection as well as a matching HLA type.

Germline V lookup: CDR1 DFQATT, CDR2 SNEGSKA (reference sequence). V shed 3 bases and J shed 1 base, with 6 bases lying between them. The CDR3 contains 12 residues. TCRdb reprocessed the reads via MiXCR and lists one record per CDR3 protein. The sample shows some 300,000 distinct CDR3 sequences, about 9.2% of them seen only once. V and J are TRBV20-1 and TRBJ2-5; no clear D. The sequence came from a human donor in good health (CMV status not recorded). Some clones in this sample may be carry-over from other donors' samples. The sequenced sample consisted of PBMCs. CDR3 region: CSASAFQETQYF. CDR3 nucleotides: TGCAGTGCTAGTGCCTTCCAAGAGACCCAGTACTTC.